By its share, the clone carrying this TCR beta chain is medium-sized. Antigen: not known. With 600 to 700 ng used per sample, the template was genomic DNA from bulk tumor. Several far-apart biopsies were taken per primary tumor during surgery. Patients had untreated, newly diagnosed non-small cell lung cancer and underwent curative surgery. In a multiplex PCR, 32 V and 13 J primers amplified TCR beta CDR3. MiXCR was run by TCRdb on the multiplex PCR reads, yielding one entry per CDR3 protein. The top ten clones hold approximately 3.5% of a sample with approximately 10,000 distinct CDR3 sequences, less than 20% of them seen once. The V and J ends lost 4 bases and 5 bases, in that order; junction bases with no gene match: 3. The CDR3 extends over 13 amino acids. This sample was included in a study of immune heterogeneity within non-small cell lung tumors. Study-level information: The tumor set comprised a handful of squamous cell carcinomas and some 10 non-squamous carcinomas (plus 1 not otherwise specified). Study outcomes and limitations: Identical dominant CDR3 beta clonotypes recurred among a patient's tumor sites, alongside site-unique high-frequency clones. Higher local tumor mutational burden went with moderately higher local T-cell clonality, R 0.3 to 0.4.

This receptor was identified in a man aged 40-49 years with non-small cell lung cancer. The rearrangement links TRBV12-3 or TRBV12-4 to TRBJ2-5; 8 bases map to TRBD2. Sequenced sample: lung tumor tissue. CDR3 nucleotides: TGTGCCAGCAGTTGGCGGGGGGTGGAGACCCAGTACTTC. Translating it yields CASSWRGVETQYF.